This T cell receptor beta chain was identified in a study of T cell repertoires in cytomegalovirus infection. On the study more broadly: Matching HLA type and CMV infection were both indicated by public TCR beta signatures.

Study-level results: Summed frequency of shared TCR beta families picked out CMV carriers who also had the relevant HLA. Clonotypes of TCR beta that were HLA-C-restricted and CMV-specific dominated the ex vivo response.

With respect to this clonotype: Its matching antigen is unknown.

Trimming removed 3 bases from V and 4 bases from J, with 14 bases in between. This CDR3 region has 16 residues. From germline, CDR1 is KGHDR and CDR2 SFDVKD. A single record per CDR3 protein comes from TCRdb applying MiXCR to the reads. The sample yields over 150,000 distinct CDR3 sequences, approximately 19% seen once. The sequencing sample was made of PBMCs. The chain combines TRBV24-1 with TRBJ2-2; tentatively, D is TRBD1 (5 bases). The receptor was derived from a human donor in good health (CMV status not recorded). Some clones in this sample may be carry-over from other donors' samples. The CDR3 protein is CATSDPSGQSTGELFF. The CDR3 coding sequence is TGTGCCACCAGTGATCCGTCCGGACAATCCACCGGGGAGCTGTTTTTT.